The clone carrying this T cell receptor beta chain was detected ten times or more. Its antigen is as yet unknown. V dropped 5 bases and J dropped 3; count of bases not matched to a gene: 7. Germline-derived CDR1 and CDR2 are DFQATT and SNEGSKA (reference sequence). This CDR3 contains 14 residues. TCRdb analysed the 5' RACE reads with MiXCR anew, one entry per CDR3 protein. The sample holds some 400,000 distinct CDR3 sequences, 6.2% seen once. The source of the sample is a study of T cells after yellow fever vaccination. Looking at the study overall: Fractions with few cells were prepared using SMART-Seq v4 Ultra Low Input.

Notes on the study in general: Though weaker, the secondary response peaked faster, on day 5 versus 15. At approximately 95% for CD4 and over 80% for CD8, most primary-vaccination clones showed up again after the booster. Abundant bulk-population clonotypes could contaminate the FACS-sorted repertoires.

The chain couples TRBV20-1 to TRBJ1-5, with 7 bases fitting TRBD1. This TCR derives from a man aged 25 to 40 who received the YFV17D yellow fever vaccine. The sample in question was PBMCs, obtained 5 days after the yellow fever booster vaccination. The CDR3: CSAVAGQSNQPQHF. In nucleotides, the CDR3 is TGCAGTGCTGTAGCGGGACAGTCCAATCAGCCCCAGCATTTT.